This TCR beta chain was identified in a study of cytomegalovirus exposure and HLA in healthy donors. Findings of the study overall: Association of a missense DCLRE1C variant with TCR beta V- and J-gene trimming was reported in a later analysis. TCR beta chains numbering 164 were designated cytomegalovirus-associated.

As to this clone: Antigen: not known.

CDR1 is WSHSY, CDR2 SAAADI, per germline. Between the trimmed V and J ends, which lost 2 bases and 4 bases, there was a span of 18 bases. CDR3 size: 17 residues. The PCR was carried out with 60 Vbeta primers and 13 Jbeta primers. Measured with immunoSEQ multiplex PCR; TCRdb has only the in-frame clones, and not every one. Of 130,000 to 150,000 clones listed, approximately 79% are singletons. The sequence came from a woman aged 30 to 39 in good health and CMV-seronegative. The source material was PBMCs. The genes are TRBV10-2 and TRBJ1-5; D is unresolved. CDR3 nucleotide sequence: TGCGCCAGCAGTGAGATGGAGGTAGGTCCTGCAAATCAGCCCCAGCATTTT. Encoded protein: CASSEMEVGPANQPQHF.